A selection of T cell receptor beta chains follows, all from one sample in a study of T cell repertoires in cytomegalovirus infection. TCRdb used MiXCR to reprocess the reads, holding one entry per CDR3 protein. Of 150,000 to 200,000 distinct CDR3 sequences listed, roughly a fifth were seen once; the top ten hold about 3%. The sequenced sample consisted of PBMCs. The source of these receptors is a human donor in good health (CMV status not recorded). Some clones in this sample may be carry-over from other donors' samples. Both conserved end residues are part of each CDR3. D genes are given only for firm matches. Clone size is shown for a subset of rows, as once, few, many or a class of expanded clone.

cdr3_aa: CASRGTGDLYEQYF; cdr3_nt: TGTGCCAGCAGGGGGACAGGGGACCTCTACGAGCAGTACTTC; v_call: TRBV27; clone_size: NA; d_call: TRBD1; j_call: TRBJ2-7
cdr3_aa: CASSLGQRNTEAFF; cdr3_nt: TGCGCCAGCAGCTTGGGACAGAGGAACACTGAAGCTTTCTTT; v_call: TRBV5-1; clone_size: few; d_call: NA; j_call: TRBJ1-1
cdr3_aa: CASSSGWQPQHF; cdr3_nt: TGTGCCAGCAGCTCTGGGTGGCAGCCCCAGCATTTT; v_call: TRBV5-6; clone_size: few; d_call: NA; j_call: TRBJ1-5
cdr3_aa: CASILPAGGANEQYF; cdr3_nt: TGTGCCAGCATCTTACCAGCGGGAGGGGCCAACGAGCAGTACTTC; v_call: TRBV7-9; clone_size: NA; d_call: TRBD2; j_call: TRBJ2-7
cdr3_aa: CASSQEQGHYGYTF; cdr3_nt: TGTGCCAGCAGCCAAGAGCAGGGACACTATGGCTACACCTTC; v_call: TRBV14; clone_size: NA; d_call: NA; j_call: TRBJ1-2
cdr3_aa: CASSPLPRSGNTGELFF; cdr3_nt: TGTGCCAGCAGCCCCCTTCCAAGAAGCGGAAACACCGGGGAGCTGTTTTTT; v_call: TRBV11-2; clone_size: NA; d_call: NA; j_call: TRBJ2-2
cdr3_aa: CASSSGGGVDTQYF; cdr3_nt: TGTGCCAGCAGTTCGGGGGGGGGCGTAGATACGCAGTATTTT; v_call: TRBV7-3; clone_size: few; d_call: TRBD2; j_call: TRBJ2-3
cdr3_aa: CASSQKKWGAETYEQYF; cdr3_nt: TGTGCCAGCAGCCAAAAAAAATGGGGGGCAGAAACCTACGAGCAGTACTTC; v_call: TRBV4-2; clone_size: few; d_call: NA; j_call: TRBJ2-7
cdr3_aa: CASSSGRLNTEAFF; cdr3_nt: TGTGCCAGCAGCTCCGGACGGTTGAACACTGAAGCTTTCTTT; v_call: TRBV7-3; clone_size: NA; d_call: NA; j_call: TRBJ1-1
cdr3_aa: CASSRDSPYGYTF; cdr3_nt: TGTGCCAGTAGTAGGGACTCCCCCTATGGCTACACCTTC; v_call: TRBV19; clone_size: NA; d_call: NA; j_call: TRBJ1-2
cdr3_aa: CSARRLGGTNYGYTF; cdr3_nt: TGCAGTGCTCGACGGCTGGGTGGGACTAACTATGGCTACACCTTC; v_call: TRBV20-1; clone_size: NA; d_call: NA; j_call: TRBJ1-2
cdr3_aa: CASSHLGVEQFF; cdr3_nt: TGTGCCAGCAGCCACTTAGGGGTTGAGCAGTTCTTC; v_call: TRBV6-6; clone_size: NA; d_call: NA; j_call: TRBJ2-1
cdr3_aa: CASSDIGGGASYEQYF; cdr3_nt: TGTGCCAGCAGTGATATAGGCGGGGGGGCCTCCTACGAGCAGTACTTC; v_call: TRBV2; clone_size: few; d_call: TRBD2; j_call: TRBJ2-7
cdr3_aa: CASSLAQRGLGTQYF; cdr3_nt: TGTGCCAGCAGCTTAGCGCAGCGGGGATTAGGGACCCAGTACTTC; v_call: TRBV7-2; clone_size: many; d_call: TRBD2; j_call: TRBJ2-5
cdr3_aa: CASSPRTSGGLRGEQFF; cdr3_nt: TGTGCCAGCAGCCCCCGGACTAGCGGAGGGCTCAGGGGTGAGCAGTTCTTC; v_call: TRBV7-2; clone_size: many; d_call: TRBD2; j_call: TRBJ2-1
cdr3_aa: CASSLRVESSYNAPLHF; cdr3_nt: TGTGCCAGCAGTTTAAGAGTGGAGAGCTCCTATAATGCACCCCTCCACTTT; v_call: TRBV27; clone_size: NA; d_call: NA; j_call: TRBJ1-6